The present T cell receptor beta chain was sequenced within a study of identical twins. Broader study findings: With beta out-of-frame sequences, excess sharing by twins was weaker. Twin-shared out-of-frame alpha sequences were enriched for low generation probability.

CDR1 and CDR2 (germline): SGDLS, YYNGEE. CDR3 length: 14 amino acids. Trimming shortened V by 0 bases and J by 6 bases, and 11 bases separated the two germline ends. About this clonotype: Its antigen is unidentified.

TCRdb re-called the 5' RACE reads with MiXCR, one entry per CDR3 protein. The data show fewer than 550,000 distinct CDR3 sequences, approximately 14% seen once. A further study also used this sample, focusing on yellow fever vaccine responses in identical twins.

The V call is TRBV9, the J call TRBJ2-3; no clear D. The receptor was isolated from a young woman in good health. Sequencing was done on a sample of CD4+ T cells sorted from blood. The chain's CDR3 is CASSVDGPRDTQYF. The CDR3 DNA reads TGTGCCAGCAGCGTAGACGGGCCCCGGGATACGCAGTATTTT.